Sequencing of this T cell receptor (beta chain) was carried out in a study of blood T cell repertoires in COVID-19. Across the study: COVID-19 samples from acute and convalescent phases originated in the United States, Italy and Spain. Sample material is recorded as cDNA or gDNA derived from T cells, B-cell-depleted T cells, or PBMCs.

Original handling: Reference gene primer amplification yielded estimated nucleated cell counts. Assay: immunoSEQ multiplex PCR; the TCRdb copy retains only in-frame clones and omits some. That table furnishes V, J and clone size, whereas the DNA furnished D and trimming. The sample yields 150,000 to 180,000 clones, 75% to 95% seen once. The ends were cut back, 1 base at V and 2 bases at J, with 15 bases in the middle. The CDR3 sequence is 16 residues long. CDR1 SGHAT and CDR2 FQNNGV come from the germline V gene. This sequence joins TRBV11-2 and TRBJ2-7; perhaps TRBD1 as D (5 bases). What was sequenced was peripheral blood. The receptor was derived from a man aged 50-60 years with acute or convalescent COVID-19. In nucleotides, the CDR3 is TGTGCCAGCAGCTTAGCCCAGGGATTCCCCCCCTACGAGCAGTACTTC. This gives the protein CASSLAQGFPPYEQYF.